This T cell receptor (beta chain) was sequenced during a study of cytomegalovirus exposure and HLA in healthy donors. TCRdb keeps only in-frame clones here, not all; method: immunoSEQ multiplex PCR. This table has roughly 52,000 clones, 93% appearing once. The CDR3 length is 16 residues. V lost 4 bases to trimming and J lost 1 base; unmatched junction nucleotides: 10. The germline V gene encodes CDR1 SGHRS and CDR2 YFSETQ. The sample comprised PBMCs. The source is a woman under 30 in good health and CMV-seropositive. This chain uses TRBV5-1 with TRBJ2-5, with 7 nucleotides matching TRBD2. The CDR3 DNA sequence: TGCGCCAGCAGCCTCGGAGGGAGGGGAGGCCAAGAGACCCAGTACTTC. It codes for CASSLGGRGGQETQYF.